One and the same sample provided the 17 T cell receptor beta chains below, sequenced in a study of cytomegalovirus exposure and HLA in healthy donors. Use of 60 Vbeta and 13 Jbeta primers characterized the PCR. TCRdb keeps only in-frame clones here, not all; method: immunoSEQ multiplex PCR. This sample carries about 150,000 clones, around 74% of them seen once, and the ten largest clones take about 2.7%. Sequencing used PBMCs. The receptors come from a man aged 18 to 29 in good health and CMV-seronegative.

The chain combines TRBV9 with TRBJ2-2, with 8 bases identical to TRBD1. The CDR3 spans 15 residues. Losses at the gene ends were 2 bases for V and 4 bases for J; bases not matched to a gene: 4. Germline V gene sequence: CDR1 SGDLS, CDR2 YYNGEE. CDR3 bases: TGTGCCAGCAGCGTTAACAGGGGGAGCACCGGGGAGCTGTTTTTT. Protein product: CASSVNRGSTGELFF.

The CDR3 region is CASSSTGSSYNSPLHF. The CDR3 DNA is TGTGCCAGCAGTTCGACAGGGAGCTCCTATAATTCACCCCTCCACTTT. The V gene is TRBV28, the J gene TRBJ1-6; 7 nucleotides line up with TRBD1. With 4 bases clipped from V and 0 bases from J, the junction kept 3 bases outside the gene matches. Germline V gene sequence: CDR1 MDHEN, CDR2 SYDVKM. The CDR3 length is 16 residues.

This clone was observed a single time. V is TRBV5-1 and J is TRBJ2-1; D might be TRBD1 (5 bases). Germline V gives CDR1 SGHRS, CDR2 YFSETQ. The CDR3 is made up of 13 amino acids. Trimming stripped 0 bases from V and 7 bases from J, with 8 bases between. CDR3 protein: CASSLATENEQFF. The CDR3, as DNA: TGCGCCAGCAGCTTGGCGACAGAGAATGAGCAGTTCTTC.

V gene TRBV5-6 combines with J gene TRBJ1-2; 7 bases are shared with TRBD1. This CDR3 is built from 12 residues. CDR1 is SGHDT and CDR2 is YYEEEE in the germline V gene. The V segment lost 4 bases and the J segment 4 bases; nucleotides outside the gene matches: 1. CDR3 amino acids: CASSRDSYGYTF. The CDR3, as DNA: TGTGCCAGCAGCAGGGACAGCTATGGCTACACCTTC.

V and J are TRBV27 and TRBJ1-6; perhaps TRBD1 as D (6 bases). The ends were cut back, 7 bases at V and 10 bases at J, with 17 bases in the middle. This CDR3 is 14 amino acids long. Germline CDR1 is MNHEY and CDR2 is SMNVEV (reference sequence). CDR3 loop: CASTARGFWSPLHF. The DNA for the CDR3 is TGTGCCAGCACCGCCAGGGGATTTTGGTCACCCCTCCACTTT.

The chain joins TRBV30 to TRBJ2-1; 9 nucleotides match TRBD2. The ends lost 3 bases at V and 6 bases at J; junction bases unmatched: 6. Germline V CDR1 and CDR2: GTSNPN, SVGIG (reference sequence). The CDR3 runs to 14 residues. This CDR3 reads CAWRPAGGSNEQFF. CDR3 in DNA: TGTGCCTGGAGACCTGCGGGGGGGAGCAATGAGCAGTTCTTC.

The chain links TRBV7-2 to TRBJ2-7; D gene uncertain. This CDR3 region has 14 residues. V was trimmed by 5 bases and J by 8 bases, leaving 19 bases between them. Germline V gene sequence: CDR1 SGHTA, CDR2 FQGNSA. CDR3 nucleotides: TGTGCCAGCAGCGCACCCTGGATGGCAGGAAAGCAGTACTTC. The encoded protein is CASSAPWMAGKQYF. The variable domain in full, completed from reference TRBV7-2 and TRBJ2-7, reads GAGVSQSPSNKVTEKGKDVELRCDPISGHTALYWYRQSLGQGLEFLIYFQGNSAPDKSGLPSDRFSAERTGGSVSTLTIQRTQQEDSAVYLCASSAPWMAGKQYFGPGTRLTVT.

V gene TRBV5-4 combines with J gene TRBJ1-2; TRBD1 aligns across 7 bases. The germline CDR1 and CDR2 sequences are SGHNT and YYREEE (reference sequence). V lost 4 bases, J lost 4 bases, and 16 bases stayed unmatched. The CDR3 consists of 17 residues. This CDR3 is CASSPNRGKLPGYGYTF. The CDR3 DNA is TGTGCCAGCAGCCCGAACAGGGGAAAACTCCCGGGCTATGGCTACACCTTC.

The sample holds a few counts of this clone. The genes are TRBV28 and TRBJ2-1; TRBD1 is a possible D gene (6 bases). The CDR3 runs 13 residues. The V end was cut by 10 bases, the J end by 15 bases, with 25 bases between. Germline V gives CDR1 MDHEN, CDR2 SYDVKM. CDR3 sequence reads: CATLKSDRMGVFF. The CDR3 DNA follows: TGTGCCACCTTGAAATCCGACAGGATGGGGGTGTTCTTC. Drawing the rest from reference TRBV28 and TRBJ2-1, the complete variable domain is DVKVTQSSRYLVKRTGEKVFLECVQDMDHENMFWYRQDPGLGLRLIYFSYDVKMKEKGDIPEGYSVSREKKERFSLILESASTNQTSMYLCATLKSDRMGVFFGPGTRLTVL.

The rearrangement uses TRBV19 and TRBJ1-1, with 7 bases identical to TRBD1. The CDR3 is made up of 14 amino acids. Germline V gene lookup returns CDR1 LNHDA and CDR2 SQIVND (reference sequence). Losses at the gene ends were 5 bases for V and 1 base for J; bases not matched to a gene: 4. The CDR3 nucleotides read TGTGCCAGTAGTGTATACAGGGGGAACACTGAAGCTTTCTTT. It is translated as CASSVYRGNTEAFF.

The V and J genes are TRBV18 and TRBJ2-7, with D perhaps matching TRBD2 (5 bases). The CDR3 covers 13 residues. Trimming took 6 bases from V and 6 from J, leaving 15 bases between them. The V gene's germline CDR1 is KGHSH and CDR2 LQKENI. The CDR3 DNA sequence: TGTGCCAGCTCCCCTCCTTCGACTACCGAGCAGTACTTC. Its protein is CASSPPSTTEQYF.

The V call is TRBV15, the J call TRBJ1-1; unclear D gene. The CDR3 is made up of 13 amino acids. Germline V CDR1 and CDR2: LNHNV, YYDKDF (reference sequence). V was shortened by 5 bases and J by 1 base, with 8 bases between the two germline ends. The CDR3 sequence is CATSPSGNTEAFF. The CDR3 DNA follows: TGTGCCACCAGCCCATCGGGGAACACTGAAGCTTTCTTT.

The rearrangement links TRBV18 to TRBJ2-2; no definite D call. The CDR3 contains 17 residues. V lost 1 base, J lost 6 bases, and 18 bases lay in between. Germline-derived CDR1 and CDR2 are KGHSH and LQKENI. The CDR3 protein is CASSPLHSLSGSGELFF. The CDR3, as DNA: TGTGCCAGCTCACCACTACATTCATTGTCCGGGTCCGGGGAGCTGTTTTTT.

A note on this clone: Other nucleotide sequences from this sample produce the same CDR3. The V call is TRBV7-2, the J call TRBJ2-3, with 7 bases aligning to TRBD2. After removal of 1 base from V and 0 bases from J, the junction contained 4 bases not matched to a gene. The CDR3 consists of 16 residues. The V gene's germline CDR1 is SGHTA and CDR2 FQGNSA. The CDR3 region has the DNA TGTGCCAGCAGCTTAGATTGGGGGGGGAGCACAGATACGCAGTATTTT. Translation: CASSLDWGGSTDTQYF.

The V gene is TRBV2, the J gene TRBJ1-6; 8 nucleotides align to TRBD1. The CDR3 sequence is 14 residues long. Losses at the gene ends were 3 bases for V and 11 bases for J; bases not matched to a gene: 6. From germline, CDR1 is SNHLY and CDR2 FYNNEI. The CDR3: CASSDGQGRAPLHF. The CDR3 DNA sequence: TGTGCCAGCAGTGACGGACAGGGACGTGCACCCCTCCACTTT. Full variable domain (rest looked up from reference TRBV2 and TRBJ1-6): EPEVTQTPSHQVTQMGQEVILRCVPISNHLYFYWYRQILGQKVEFLVSFYNNEISEKSEIFDDQFSVERPDGSNFTLKIRSTKLEDSAMYFCASSDGQGRAPLHFGNGTRLTVT.

The rearrangement links TRBV19 to TRBJ1-5; D not resolved. Trimming removed 5 bases from V and 6 bases from J, with 11 bases in between. Per germline, CDR1 LNHDA and CDR2 SQIVND (reference sequence). This CDR3 comprises 13 residues. The CDR3 region is CASSPDLAQPQHF. CDR3 in DNA: TGTGCCAGTAGTCCAGATCTGGCTCAGCCCCAGCATTTT.

A remark on this clone: One end of the junction fails to match germline, which may point to a read error. The chain is built from TRBV4-1 and TRBJ2-6; 8 bases match TRBD2. This CDR3 spans 16 amino acids. Germline V gene lookup returns CDR1 MGHRA and CDR2 YSYEKL. In DNA, the CDR3 is TGCGCCAGCAGTCCAGAAACATCGGGAGGGGCCAACGGCCTGACTTTC. It encodes CASSPETSGGANGLTF.